Presented here are 9 T cell receptor beta chains from one specimen sequenced in a study of Ad26.COV2.S vaccination and SARS-CoV-2 variants. Sequenced by immunoSEQ multiplex PCR; TCRdb stores in-frame clones only, minus some. This table holds roughly 320,000 clones, just under 85% found once. The sample's treatment: about 20 received Ad26.COV2.S at low or high dose, single or two shots; 5 received placebo; per-sample allocation not given. Material that was analyzed had been drawn on day 63 after the first vaccine or placebo injection. Sequencing was performed on peripheral blood, taken in a trial of Ad26.COV2.S vaccine versus placebo. The receptors were sampled from a person aged 18 to 65 who received the Ad26.COV2.S COVID-19 vaccine or a placebo.

The V call is TRBV9, the J call TRBJ2-1, with 8 nucleotides matching TRBD2. The CDR3 is 15 residues long. V gave up 3 bases and J gave up 4 bases; unmatched junction bases: 6. Germline V gene lookup returns CDR1 SGDLS and CDR2 YYNGEE. Here the CDR3 reads CASSARGDPYNEQFF. The CDR3 DNA is TGTGCCAGCAGCGCGCGGGGGGACCCTTACAATGAGCAGTTCTTC.

V and J are TRBV7-2 and TRBJ2-5; a weak D match, TRBD1 (5 bases). V was shortened by 2 bases and J by 7 bases, with 11 bases between the two germline ends. There are 13 residues in the CDR3. Looked up from germline, CDR1 is SGHTA and CDR2 is FQGNSA. As DNA, the CDR3 is TGTGCCAGCAGCTTACAAGGGGCGGCGACCCAGTACTTC. Its protein product is CASSLQGAATQYF.

The chain is built from TRBV4-2 and TRBJ2-3, with 8 bases matching TRBD2. V lost 5 bases to trimming and J lost 4 bases; unmatched junction nucleotides: 11. CDR3 length equals 16 residues. CDR1 is LGHNA and CDR2 is YNFKEQ in the germline V gene. In nucleotides, the CDR3 is TGTGCCAGCAGCTCACTACCCGGGGGGGCCGCAGATACGCAGTATTTT. This encodes CASSSLPGGAADTQYF.

The V and J genes are TRBV4-1 and TRBJ2-3; 10 bases are a match to TRBD1. The CDR3 is 15 amino acids. V lost 5 bases to trimming and J lost 3 bases; unmatched junction nucleotides: 5. Germline V gives CDR1 MGHRA, CDR2 YSYEKL. The CDR3 sequence is CASSGRDRGTDTQYF. As DNA, the CDR3 is TGCGCCAGCAGCGGACGGGACAGGGGTACAGATACGCAGTATTTT.

The J gene is TRBJ2-5, the V gene TRBV12-5, with D unresolved. With 3 bases removed from V and 5 bases from J, the gap between germline ends came to 13 bases. CDR3 size: 14 residues. Germline assignment: CDR1 LGHNT and CDR2 FRNRAP. The CDR3 bases are TGTGCTAGTGGTTTTGGGGTGCCCGGGGAGACCCAGTACTTC. Amino acid sequence: CASGFGVPGETQYF.

This clone was detected only a few times. This chain links TRBV2 with TRBJ1-1, with 9 nucleotides matching TRBD1. The V segment lost 5 bases and the J segment 10 bases; nucleotides outside the gene matches: 5. Germline V gene data show CDR1 as SNHLY and CDR2 as FYNNEI. The CDR3 has 12 amino acids. In nucleotides, the CDR3 is TGTGCCAGCAGTACACAGGGGGCGCGAGCTTTCTTT. Amino acid sequence: CASSTQGARAFF.

The J gene is TRBJ2-2, the V gene TRBV30; D is unresolved. This CDR3 region has 12 residues. Germline V gives CDR1 GTSNPN, CDR2 SVGIG (reference sequence). CDR3 sequence reads: CLGHGGTGELFF. The CDR3 nucleotides are TGTCTAGGGCACGGCGGCACCGGGGAGCTGTTTTTT.

The genes are TRBV11-2 and TRBJ2-5; 8 positions match TRBD2. The V and J ends lost 6 bases and 7 bases, in that order; junction bases with no gene match: 16. This CDR3 comprises 16 residues. CDR1 and CDR2 from the germline V gene are SGHAT and FQNNGV. CDR3 sequence reads: CASSYQDLGGAVTQYF. CDR3 nucleotides: TGTGCCAGCAGTTATCAAGATCTCGGGGGGGCGGTGACCCAGTACTTC. Combining the CDR3 with reference TRBV11-2 and TRBJ2-5 gives the whole variable domain EAGVAQSPRYKIIEKRQSVAFWCNPISGHATLYWYQQILGQGPKLLIQFQNNGVVDDSQLPKDRFSAERLKGVDSTLKIQPAKLEDSAVYLCASSYQDLGGAVTQYFGPGTRLLVL.

The chain joins TRBV9 to TRBJ1-6; TRBD1 agrees at 7 bases. CDR3 length: 14 amino acids. V shed 4 bases, J shed 9 bases, and the junction held 7 bases outside the gene matches. Looked up from germline, CDR1 is SGDLS and CDR2 is YYNGEE. CDR3 nucleotide sequence: TGTGCCAGCAGCAAACAGGGGTCTCCTTCACCCCTCCACTTT. Residues: CASSKQGSPSPLHF.